The 10 T cell receptor beta chains in this list originate from one sample, sequenced in a study of blood T cell repertoires in COVID-19. The protocol was immunoSEQ multiplex PCR, while the TCRdb copy is restricted to in-frame clones and leaves out a portion. The data hold approximately 70,000 clones, with around four fifths observed a single time. The specimen sequenced was peripheral blood. These receptor sequences come from a man older than 75 with active or convalescent COVID-19.

The chain employs TRBV6-5 and TRBJ1-3; 8 bases line up with TRBD1. The junction had 6 bases not matched to a gene; V was cut back by 5 bases and J by 3 bases. The CDR3 has 15 residues. Germline V gives CDR1 MNHEY, CDR2 SVGAGI. CDR3 loop: CASSLGQGFGNTIYF. The CDR3 nucleotides read TGTGCCAGCAGTCTTGGACAGGGCTTTGGAAACACCATATATTTT.

The V gene is TRBV3-1 (or the pseudogene TRBV3-2), the J gene TRBJ1-1, with TRBD1 matching 7 bases. This CDR3 region has 15 residues. The germline V gene has CDR1 LGHDT and CDR2 YNNKEL (reference sequence). J lost 1 base, V lost 1 base, and 3 bases had no gene match. The CDR3 coding sequence is TGTGCCAGCAGCCAAGGGGGACAGCGGAACACTGAAGCTTTCTTT. Translation gives CASSQGGQRNTEAFF.

The V call is TRBV6-5, the J call TRBJ2-3; no definite D call. The CDR3 covers 15 residues. CDR1 MNHEY and CDR2 SVGAGI come from the germline V gene. Deletions cut 6 bases from V and 0 bases from J, with 13 bases between. CDR3 DNA: TGTGCCAGCAGGTTCACTCGGGTTAGCACAGATACGCAGTATTTT. This codes for CASRFTRVSTDTQYF.

There are a few counts of this clone. The chain combines TRBV5-4 with TRBJ2-5; TRBD1 is a possible D gene (5 bases). The CDR3 contains 15 residues. Germline CDR1 SGHNT, CDR2 YYREEE (reference sequence). V was shortened by 0 bases and J by 1 base, with 10 bases between the two germline ends. This CDR3 reads CASSLGGQSQETQYF. CDR3 in DNA: TGTGCCAGCAGCTTGGGCGGACAATCCCAAGAGACCCAGTACTTC.

This clone was counted once. This chain connects TRBV11-3 to TRBJ2-7; TRBD2 aligns across 11 bases. Trimming at V came to 9 bases and at J to 4 bases, leaving 2 bases not matched to a gene. CDR1 is SGHNT, CDR2 YENEEA, per germline. CDR3 length: 12 amino acids. The CDR3 nucleotides are TGTGCCAGTAGCGGGAGGGGGTACGAGCAGTACTTC. Its protein is CASSGRGYEQYF.

This chain uses TRBV2 with TRBJ2-3, with D maybe TRBD2 (5 bases). The V gene's germline CDR1 is SNHLY and CDR2 FYNNEI. There are 14 residues in the CDR3. The V gene lost 4 bases and the J gene lost 0 bases, with 8 bases spanning the gap. CDR3 sequence: CASSVTRSTDTQYF. The CDR3 nucleotides read TGTGCCAGCAGTGTTACTAGAAGCACAGATACGCAGTATTTT.

This clone was counted once. The chain joins TRBV7-2 to TRBJ2-1; 12 nucleotides match TRBD2. The CDR3 length is 17 residues. CDR1 and CDR2 (germline): SGHTA, FQGNSA. The V and J ends lost 4 bases and 1 base, in that order; junction bases with no gene match: 5. The CDR3 protein is CASSWWTSGKSYNEQFF. The CDR3 nucleotides are TGTGCCAGCAGCTGGTGGACTAGCGGGAAGTCCTACAATGAGCAGTTCTTC. Full variable domain (outside the CDR3, taken from reference TRBV7-2 and TRBJ2-1): GAGVSQSPSNKVTEKGKDVELRCDPISGHTALYWYRQSLGQGLEFLIYFQGNSAPDKSGLPSDRFSAERTGGSVSTLTIQRTQQEDSAVYLCASSWWTSGKSYNEQFFGPGTRLTVL.

The chain is built from TRBV19 and TRBJ2-1; maybe TRBD1 (5 bases). The V gene's germline CDR1 is LNHDA and CDR2 SQIVND (reference sequence). The length of the CDR3 is 13 residues. Trimming removed 5 bases at V and 12 bases at J, with 17 bases between. The CDR3 protein is CASSRQPEGRQFF. The DNA for the CDR3 is TGTGCCAGTAGTCGACAGCCGGAAGGTAGGCAGTTCTTC. Based on the CDR3 plus reference TRBV19 and TRBJ2-1, the full variable domain is DGGITQSPKYLFRKEGQNVTLSCEQNLNHDAMYWYRQDPGQGLRLIYYSQIVNDFQKGDIAEGYSVSREKKESFPLTVTSAQKNPTAFYLCASSRQPEGRQFFGPGTRLTVL.

The chain links TRBV15 to TRBJ1-4, with D tentatively TRBD1 (6 bases). V gave up 0 bases and J gave up 0 bases, with 17 bases separating them. The germline V gene encodes CDR1 LNHNV and CDR2 YYDKDF (reference sequence). The CDR3 has 19 residues. The CDR3 loop reads CATSRDRERDIATNEKLFF. The CDR3 region has the DNA TGTGCCACCAGCAGAGATCGGGAGCGGGACATAGCAACTAATGAAAAACTGTTTTTT.

V gene TRBV6-5 combines with J gene TRBJ1-2; perhaps TRBD1 as D (6 bases). V lost 2 bases and J 5 bases, leaving 9 bases between the germline ends. The CDR3 sequence is 13 residues long. CDR1 is MNHEY, CDR2 SVGAGI, per germline. The chain's CDR3 is CASSYARGYGYTF. Written as DNA, the CDR3 is TGTGCCAGCAGTTACGCCAGGGGTTATGGCTACACCTTC.